This TCR beta chain was sequenced during a study of blood T cell repertoires in COVID-19. Study background: Italy, Spain and the United States were the sources of the convalescent and acute COVID-19 samples. Nucleic acid was either cDNA or gDNA, and it came from T cells, B-cell-depleted T cells, or PBMCs.

Here immunoSEQ multiplex PCR was the method, and the copy in TCRdb shows in-frame clones only, minus some. The sample lists around 330,000 clones; 80% to 90% were seen once. Participant age was about 18 to 89 years, and participants resided in fewer than 25 US areas. Allocation to cohorts depended on clinical history reported by the participants. CDR3 length equals 12 residues. V lost 3 bases to trimming and J lost 5 bases, with 7 bases between them. The source material was PBMCs or T cells enriched from blood (not recorded which). The clonotype was recovered from a woman aged 18-35 years who had recovered from COVID-19. The chain employs TRBV12-3 or TRBV12-4 and TRBJ1-2, with unresolved D. In DNA form, the CDR3 reads TGTGCCAGCAGTTTTGGAGGGTATGGCTACACCTTC. Translation gives CASSFGGYGYTF.